This entry lists 7 T cell receptor beta chains sequenced from one sample in a study of CD8 T cells in Susac syndrome. RNA amounts of about 0.5 to 1 ug underwent reverse transcription with random hexamers. TCRdb independently ran MiXCR on the immunoSEQ multiplex PCR reads; one entry per CDR3 protein. This sample has 150,000 to 200,000 distinct CDR3 sequences, with 90% to 97% found just once. The source material was CD4+ T cells from PBMCs. Receptors were obtained from a human donor with multiple sclerosis.

As for this clonotype: A read error may produce the germline difference seen at one junction end. The chain joins TRBV7-8 to TRBJ1-2; TRBD1 might be the D (5 bases). This CDR3 has 11 residues. Germline V lookup: CDR1 SGHVS, CDR2 FQNEAQ. This CDR3 is CASSSGTTTSF. In DNA form, the CDR3 reads TGTGCCAGCAGCTCTGGGACGACAACCTCCTTC.

V usage is TRBV9 and J usage is TRBJ2-3; a weak D match, TRBD1 (6 bases). The length of the CDR3 is 16 residues. The germline V gene has CDR1 SGDLS and CDR2 YYNGEE. Between the trimmed V and J ends, which lost 0 bases and 0 bases, there was a span of 11 bases. The CDR3 reads CASSVVGAVSTDTQYF. The CDR3 coding sequence is TGTGCCAGCAGCGTAGTGGGGGCGGTAAGCACAGATACGCAGTATTTT.

V usage is TRBV28 and J usage is TRBJ2-1, with 7 bases that match TRBD1. V gave up 2 bases and J gave up 5 bases; unmatched junction bases: 6. This CDR3 has 15 residues. Germline V lookup: CDR1 MDHEN, CDR2 SYDVKM. The CDR3 protein is CASSLETGRHNEQFF. Written as DNA, the CDR3 is TGTGCCAGCAGTTTAGAGACAGGGAGACACAATGAGCAGTTCTTC.

The chain links TRBV19 to TRBJ2-2, with D uncertain. The germline V gene encodes CDR1 LNHDA and CDR2 SQIVND (reference sequence). The CDR3 is 14 amino acids. V lost 3 bases, J lost 2 bases, and 7 bases lay in between. CDR3 in amino acids: CASSMRFNTGELFF. CDR3 in DNA: TGTGCCAGTAGTATGAGGTTCAACACCGGGGAGCTGTTTTTT.

The chain employs TRBV20-1 and TRBJ1-2; D might be TRBD1 (6 bases). The V end was cut by 6 bases, the J end by 6 bases, with 17 bases between. Germline assignment: CDR1 DFQATT and CDR2 SNEGSKA (reference sequence). The CDR3 runs 13 residues. CDR3 sequence: CSAPWAGAHGYTF. CDR3 DNA sequence: TGCAGTGCCCCCTGGGCGGGGGCTCATGGCTACACCTTC.

The chain combines TRBV29-1 with TRBJ1-1, with 9 bases aligning to TRBD1. The CDR3 is made up of 13 amino acids. CDR1 is SQVTM, CDR2 ANQGSEA, per germline. The V gene end was trimmed by 6 bases and the J gene end by 1 base; junction bases not matched to a gene: 3. CDR3 nucleotide sequence: TGCAGCGTGGGACAGGGACCGAACACTGAAGCTTTCTTT. Its translation: CSVGQGPNTEAFF.

The chain links TRBV28 to TRBJ1-5, with D hard to call. V dropped 7 bases and J dropped 10 bases, with 14 bases sitting between them. Germline lookup yields CDR1 MDHEN and CDR2 SYDVKM. The CDR3 contains 12 residues. The CDR3 nucleotides are TGTGCCAGCACGACACGAGGGAATCCCCAGCATTTT. Translating gives CASTTRGNPQHF.